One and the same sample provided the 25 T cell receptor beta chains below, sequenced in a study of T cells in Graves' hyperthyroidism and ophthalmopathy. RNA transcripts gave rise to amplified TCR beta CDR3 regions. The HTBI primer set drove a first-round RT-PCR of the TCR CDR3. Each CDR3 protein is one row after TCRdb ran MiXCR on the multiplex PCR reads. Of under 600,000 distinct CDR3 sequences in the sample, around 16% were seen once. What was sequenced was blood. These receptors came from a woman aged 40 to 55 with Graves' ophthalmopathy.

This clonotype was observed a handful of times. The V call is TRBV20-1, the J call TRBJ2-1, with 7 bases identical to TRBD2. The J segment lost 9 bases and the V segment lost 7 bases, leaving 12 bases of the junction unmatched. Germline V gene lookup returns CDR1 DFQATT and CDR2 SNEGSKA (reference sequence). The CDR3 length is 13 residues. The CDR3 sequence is CSVPGLSSGEQFF. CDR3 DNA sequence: TGCAGTGTACCGGGACTATCCTCCGGTGAGCAGTTCTTC.

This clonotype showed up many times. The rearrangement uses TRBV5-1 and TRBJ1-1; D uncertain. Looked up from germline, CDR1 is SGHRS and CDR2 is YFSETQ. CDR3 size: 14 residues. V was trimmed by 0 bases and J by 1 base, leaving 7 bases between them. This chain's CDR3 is CASSLDRQNTEAFF. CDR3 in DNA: TGCGCCAGCAGCTTGGATAGGCAGAACACTGAAGCTTTCTTT.

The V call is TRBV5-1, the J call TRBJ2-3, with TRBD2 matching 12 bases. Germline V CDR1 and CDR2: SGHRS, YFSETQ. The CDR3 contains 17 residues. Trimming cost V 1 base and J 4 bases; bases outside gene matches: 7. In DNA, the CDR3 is TGCGCCAGCAGCTTGTTGGCTAGCGGGAGGGCCTCAGATACGCAGTATTTT. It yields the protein CASSLLASGRASDTQYF.

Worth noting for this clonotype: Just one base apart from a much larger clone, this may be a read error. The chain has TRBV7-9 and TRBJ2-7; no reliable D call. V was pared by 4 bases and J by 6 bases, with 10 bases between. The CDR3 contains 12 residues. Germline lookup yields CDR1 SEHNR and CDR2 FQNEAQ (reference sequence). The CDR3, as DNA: TGTGCCAGCAGCTCCCTTAGGCCCGAGCAGTACTTC. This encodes CASSSLRPEQYF.

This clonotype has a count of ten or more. CDR3: CSARDSALTYEQYF. The CDR3 bases are TGCAGTGCTAGAGATTCGGCCCTTACCTACGAGCAGTACTTC. The V gene is TRBV20-1, the J gene TRBJ2-7; D uncertain. The CDR3 has 14 amino acids. The germline gives CDR1 DFQATT, CDR2 SNEGSKA (reference sequence). V shed 0 bases and J shed 2 bases, with 11 bases lying between them.

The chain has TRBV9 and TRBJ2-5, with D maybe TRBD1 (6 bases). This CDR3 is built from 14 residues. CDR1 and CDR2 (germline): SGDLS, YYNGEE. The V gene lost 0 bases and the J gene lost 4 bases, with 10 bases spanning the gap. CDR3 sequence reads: CASSVGWGRETQYF. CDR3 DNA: TGTGCCAGCAGCGTAGGCTGGGGGCGAGAGACCCAGTACTTC.

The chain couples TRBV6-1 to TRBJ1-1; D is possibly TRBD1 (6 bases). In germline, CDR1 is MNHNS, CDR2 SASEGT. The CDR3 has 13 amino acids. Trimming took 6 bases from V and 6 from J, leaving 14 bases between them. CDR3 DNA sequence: TGTGCCAGCAGGGATACAGGGATCCCTGAAGCTTTCTTT. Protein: CASRDTGIPEAFF.

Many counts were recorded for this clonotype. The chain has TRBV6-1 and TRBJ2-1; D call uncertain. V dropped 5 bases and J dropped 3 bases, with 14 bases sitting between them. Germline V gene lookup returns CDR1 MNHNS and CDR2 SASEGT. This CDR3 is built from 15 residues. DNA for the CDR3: TGTGCCAGCAGTCCAAGCCGGGTCTTCTACAATGAGCAGTTCTTC. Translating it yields CASSPSRVFYNEQFF.

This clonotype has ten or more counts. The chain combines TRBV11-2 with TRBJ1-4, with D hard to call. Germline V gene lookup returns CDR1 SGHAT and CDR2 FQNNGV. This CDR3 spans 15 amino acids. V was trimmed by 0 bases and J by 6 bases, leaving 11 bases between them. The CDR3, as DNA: TGTGCCAGCAGCTTAGATCCACGAGCATATGAAAAACTGTTTTTT. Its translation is CASSLDPRAYEKLFF.

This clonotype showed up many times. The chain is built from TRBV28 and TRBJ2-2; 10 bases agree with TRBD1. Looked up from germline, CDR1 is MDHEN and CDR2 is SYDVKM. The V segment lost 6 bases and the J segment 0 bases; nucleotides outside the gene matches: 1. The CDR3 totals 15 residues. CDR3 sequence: CASRDRGPNTGELFF. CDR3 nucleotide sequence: TGTGCCAGCAGAGACAGGGGGCCGAACACCGGGGAGCTGTTTTTT. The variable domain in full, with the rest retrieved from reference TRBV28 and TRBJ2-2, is DVKVTQSSRYLVKRTGEKVFLECVQDMDHENMFWYRQDPGLGLRLIYFSYDVKMKEKGDIPEGYSVSREKKERFSLILESASTNQTSMYLCASRDRGPNTGELFFGEGSRLTVL.

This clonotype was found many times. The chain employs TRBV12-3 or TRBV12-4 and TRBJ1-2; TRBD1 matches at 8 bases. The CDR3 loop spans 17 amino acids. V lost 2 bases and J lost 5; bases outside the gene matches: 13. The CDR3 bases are TGTGCCAGCAGTTTAAGGCCAGGGGGCGTGAAAAATTATGGCTACACCTTC. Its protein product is CASSLRPGGVKNYGYTF.

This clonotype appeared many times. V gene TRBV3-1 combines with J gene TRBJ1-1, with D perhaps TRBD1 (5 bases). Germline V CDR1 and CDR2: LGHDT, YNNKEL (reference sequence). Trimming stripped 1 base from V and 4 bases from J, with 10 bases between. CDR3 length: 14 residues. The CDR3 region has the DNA TGTGCCAGCAGCCAAGGCTTGGGGGTCACTGAAGCTTTCTTT. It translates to CASSQGLGVTEAFF.

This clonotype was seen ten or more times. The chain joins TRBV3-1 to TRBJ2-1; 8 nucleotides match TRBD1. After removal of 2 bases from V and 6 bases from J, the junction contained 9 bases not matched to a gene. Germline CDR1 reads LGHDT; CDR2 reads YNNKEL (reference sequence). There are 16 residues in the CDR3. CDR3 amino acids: CASSQPTGTGGNEQFF. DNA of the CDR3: TGTGCCAGCAGCCAACCAACCGGGACAGGAGGCAATGAGCAGTTCTTC.

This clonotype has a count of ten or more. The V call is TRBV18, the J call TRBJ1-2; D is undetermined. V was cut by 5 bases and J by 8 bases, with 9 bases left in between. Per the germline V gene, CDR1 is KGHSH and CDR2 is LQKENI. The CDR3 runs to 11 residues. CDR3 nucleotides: TGTGCCAGCTCATCCACGTTAGGCTACACCTTC. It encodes CASSSTLGYTF.

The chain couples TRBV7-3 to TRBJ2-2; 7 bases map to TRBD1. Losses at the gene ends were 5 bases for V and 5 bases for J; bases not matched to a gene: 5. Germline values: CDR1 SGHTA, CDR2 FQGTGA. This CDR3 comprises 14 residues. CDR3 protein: CASSLGQRTGELFF. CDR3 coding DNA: TGTGCCAGCAGCCTGGGACAGAGGACCGGGGAGCTGTTTTTT. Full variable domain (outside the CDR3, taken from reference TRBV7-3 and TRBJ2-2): GAGVSQTPSNKVTEKGKYVELRCDPISGHTALYWYRQSLGQGPEFLIYFQGTGAADDSGLPNDRFFAVRPEGSVSTLKIQRTERGDSAVYLCASSLGQRTGELFFGEGSRLTVL.

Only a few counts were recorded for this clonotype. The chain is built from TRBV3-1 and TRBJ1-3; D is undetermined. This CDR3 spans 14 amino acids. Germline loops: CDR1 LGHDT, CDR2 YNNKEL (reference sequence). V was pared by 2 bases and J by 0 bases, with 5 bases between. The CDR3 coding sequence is TGTGCCAGCAGCCAATCGGGCTCTGGAAACACCATATATTTT. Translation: CASSQSGSGNTIYF.

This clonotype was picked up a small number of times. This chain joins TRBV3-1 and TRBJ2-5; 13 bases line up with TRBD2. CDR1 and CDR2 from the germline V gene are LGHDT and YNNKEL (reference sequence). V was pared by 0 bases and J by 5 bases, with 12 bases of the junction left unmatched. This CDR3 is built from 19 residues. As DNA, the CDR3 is TGTGCCAGCAGCCAAGATACTTCCACTAGCGGGAGGGCCGGGGAGACCCAGTACTTC. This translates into CASSQDTSTSGRAGETQYF.

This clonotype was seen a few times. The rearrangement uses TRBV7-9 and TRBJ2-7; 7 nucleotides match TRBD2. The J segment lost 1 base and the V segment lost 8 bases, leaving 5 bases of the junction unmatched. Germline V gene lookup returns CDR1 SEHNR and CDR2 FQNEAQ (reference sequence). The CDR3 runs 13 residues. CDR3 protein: CASVPGGSYEQYF. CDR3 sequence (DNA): TGTGCCAGCGTACCGGGGGGTTCCTACGAGCAGTACTTC.

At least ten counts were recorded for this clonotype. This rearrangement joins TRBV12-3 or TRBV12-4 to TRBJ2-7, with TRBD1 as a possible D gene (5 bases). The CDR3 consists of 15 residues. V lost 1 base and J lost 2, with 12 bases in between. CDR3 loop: CASSLGSRATYEQYF. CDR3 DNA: TGTGCCAGCAGTTTAGGATCCAGGGCGACCTACGAGCAGTACTTC.

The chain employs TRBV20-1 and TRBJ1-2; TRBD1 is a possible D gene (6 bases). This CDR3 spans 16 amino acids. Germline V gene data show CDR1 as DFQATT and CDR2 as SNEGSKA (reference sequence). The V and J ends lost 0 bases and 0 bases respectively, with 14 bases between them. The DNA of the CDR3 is TGCAGTGCTAGAGATCGCGGGGGCCCCTCTAACTATGGCTACACCTTC. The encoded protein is CSARDRGGPSNYGYTF.

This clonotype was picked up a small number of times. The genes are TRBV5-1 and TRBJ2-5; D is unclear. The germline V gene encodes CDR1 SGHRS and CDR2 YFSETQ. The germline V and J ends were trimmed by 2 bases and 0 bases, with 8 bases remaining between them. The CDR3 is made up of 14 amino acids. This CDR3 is CASSFNSNQETQYF. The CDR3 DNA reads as TGCGCCAGCAGCTTCAACAGTAACCAAGAGACCCAGTACTTC.

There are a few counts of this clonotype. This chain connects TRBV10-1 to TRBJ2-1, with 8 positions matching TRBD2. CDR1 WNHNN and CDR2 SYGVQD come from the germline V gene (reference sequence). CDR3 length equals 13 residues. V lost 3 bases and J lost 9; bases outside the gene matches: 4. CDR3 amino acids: CASSEAGVVEQFF. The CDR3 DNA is TGCGCCAGCAGTGAAGCGGGAGTGGTTGAGCAGTTCTTC.

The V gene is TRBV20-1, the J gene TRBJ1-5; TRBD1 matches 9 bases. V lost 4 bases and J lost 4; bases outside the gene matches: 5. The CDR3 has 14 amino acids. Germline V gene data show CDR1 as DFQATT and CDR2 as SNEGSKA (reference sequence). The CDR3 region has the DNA TGCAGTGCTACCACAGGGGGCCTTAATCAGCCCCAGCATTTT. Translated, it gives CSATTGGLNQPQHF.

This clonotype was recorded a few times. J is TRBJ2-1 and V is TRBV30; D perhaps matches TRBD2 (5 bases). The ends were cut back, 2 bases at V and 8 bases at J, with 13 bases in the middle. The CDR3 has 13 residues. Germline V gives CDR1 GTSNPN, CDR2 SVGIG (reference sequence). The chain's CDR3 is CAWSSGTWDEQFF. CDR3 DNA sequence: TGTGCCTGGAGTAGCGGAACCTGGGATGAGCAGTTCTTC.

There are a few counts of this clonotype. The CDR3 protein is CASSQDPRSQETQYF. CDR3 DNA sequence: TGCGCCAGCAGCCAAGACCCCCGCTCCCAAGAGACCCAGTACTTC. The chain has TRBV4-1 and TRBJ2-5; D is unclear. The V gene's germline CDR1 is MGHRA and CDR2 YSYEKL. Trimming removed 0 bases from V and 1 base from J, with 9 bases in between. The length of the CDR3 is 15 residues.